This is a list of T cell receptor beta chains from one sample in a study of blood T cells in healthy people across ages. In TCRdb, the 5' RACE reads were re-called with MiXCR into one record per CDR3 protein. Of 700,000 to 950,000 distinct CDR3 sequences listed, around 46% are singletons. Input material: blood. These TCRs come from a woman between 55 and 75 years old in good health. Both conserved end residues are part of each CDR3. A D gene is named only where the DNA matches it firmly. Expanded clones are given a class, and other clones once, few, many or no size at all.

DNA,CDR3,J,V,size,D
TGTGCCAGCAGACAGGCTCCCTACAATGAGCAGTACTTC,CASRQAPYNEQYF,TRBJ2-5,TRBV12-3/TRBV12-4,NA,NA
TGCGCCAGCAGCCAAGGTGAGGGGGGGAACTCTGGGGCCAACGTCCTGACTTTC,CASSQGEGGNSGANVLTF,TRBJ2-6,TRBV4-3,few,NA
TGTGCCAGCAGCTTAGCGGTTAGCGGGGGGGTGCCTGGGGAGCTGTTTTTT,CASSLAVSGGVPGELFF,TRBJ2-2,TRBV7-2,NA,TRBD2
TGTGCCGCGCGGGATGGAGGGACAGATACGCAGTATTTT,CAARDGGTDTQYF,TRBJ2-3,TRBV6-5,NA,NA
TGTGCCAGCAGCCAAGGGGTCTACATCTCTGGGGCCAACGTCCTGACTTTC,CASSQGVYISGANVLTF,TRBJ2-6,TRBV12-3/TRBV12-4,NA,NA
TGTGCCAGCAGTCGTTTAGCGGGATTCGTTCACAATGAGCAGTTCTTC,CASSRLAGFVHNEQFF,TRBJ2-1,TRBV6-5,few,TRBD2
TGTGCCAGCAGACGAGCGGGCGGGAGGGCCGTAGAGACCCAGTACTTC,CASRRAGGRAVETQYF,TRBJ2-5,TRBV7-2,few,TRBD2
TGTGCCATCAGTGAGGTAGCGGACACCGTGAAGCGTACAGATACGCAGTATTTT,CAISEVADTVKRTDTQYF,TRBJ2-3,TRBV10-3,NA,NA
TGCAGTGCTAGCCTATTGGGACTCGACAATCAGCCCCAGCATTTT,CSASLLGLDNQPQHF,TRBJ1-5,TRBV20-1,few,NA
TGTGCCAGCAGTTCGGGTGGGGCAGGGTACGAGCAGTACTTC,CASSSGGAGYEQYF,TRBJ2-7,TRBV6-6,once,NA
TGTGCCACCAGTGACCCGACAGGGAAACCTTTCTTT,CATSDPTGKPFF,TRBJ1-1,TRBV24-1,NA,TRBD1
TGCGCCAGCAGCAATGGACAGGGGCCAAGCACAGATACGCAGTATTTT,CASSNGQGPSTDTQYF,TRBJ2-3,TRBV5-1,few,TRBD1
TGTGCCAGCAGTCAGCGGGAGGGCCAAGCTGAGCAGTTCTTC,CASSQREGQAEQFF,TRBJ2-1,TRBV28,few,TRBD2
TGCAGCGGGACGGGACATATAGGCAATGAGCAGTTCTTC,CSGTGHIGNEQFF,TRBJ2-1,TRBV29-1,many,NA
TGTGCCAGCAGCAGGGAGGGACTAGCGGGAGGTAATGAGCAGTTCTTC,CASSREGLAGGNEQFF,TRBJ2-1,TRBV6-5,NA,TRBD2
TGCGCCAGCAGCTTGGGTGAGGACGAGCAGTACTTC,CASSLGEDEQYF,TRBJ2-7,TRBV5-1,NA,NA
TGTGCCAGCAGCGTTACAGGGTCCTACGAGCAGTACTTC,CASSVTGSYEQYF,TRBJ2-7,TRBV6-2/TRBV6-3,many,NA
TGTGCCAGCAGGCGCACGAGCTCCTACGAGCAGTACTTC,CASRRTSSYEQYF,TRBJ2-7,TRBV7-8,NA,NA
TGTGCCAGCAGCGAGGGACCAGTCGGAGAGACCCAGTACTTC,CASSEGPVGETQYF,TRBJ2-5,TRBV7-7,few,NA